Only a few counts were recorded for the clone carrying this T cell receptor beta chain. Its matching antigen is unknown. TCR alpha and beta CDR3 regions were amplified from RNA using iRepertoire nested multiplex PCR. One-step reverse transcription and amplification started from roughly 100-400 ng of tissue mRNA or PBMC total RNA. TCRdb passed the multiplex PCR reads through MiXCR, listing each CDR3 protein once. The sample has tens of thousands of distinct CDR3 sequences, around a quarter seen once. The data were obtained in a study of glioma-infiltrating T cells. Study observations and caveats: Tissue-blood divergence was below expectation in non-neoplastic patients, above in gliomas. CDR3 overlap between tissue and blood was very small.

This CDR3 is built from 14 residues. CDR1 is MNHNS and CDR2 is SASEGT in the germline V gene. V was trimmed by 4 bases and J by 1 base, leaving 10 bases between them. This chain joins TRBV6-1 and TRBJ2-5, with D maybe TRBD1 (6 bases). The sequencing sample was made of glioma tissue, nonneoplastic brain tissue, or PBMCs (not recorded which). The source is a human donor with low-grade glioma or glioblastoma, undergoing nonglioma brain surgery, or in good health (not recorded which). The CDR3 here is CASSAGQTQETQYF. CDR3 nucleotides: TGTGCCAGCAGTGCGGGACAAACCCAAGAGACCCAGTACTTC.